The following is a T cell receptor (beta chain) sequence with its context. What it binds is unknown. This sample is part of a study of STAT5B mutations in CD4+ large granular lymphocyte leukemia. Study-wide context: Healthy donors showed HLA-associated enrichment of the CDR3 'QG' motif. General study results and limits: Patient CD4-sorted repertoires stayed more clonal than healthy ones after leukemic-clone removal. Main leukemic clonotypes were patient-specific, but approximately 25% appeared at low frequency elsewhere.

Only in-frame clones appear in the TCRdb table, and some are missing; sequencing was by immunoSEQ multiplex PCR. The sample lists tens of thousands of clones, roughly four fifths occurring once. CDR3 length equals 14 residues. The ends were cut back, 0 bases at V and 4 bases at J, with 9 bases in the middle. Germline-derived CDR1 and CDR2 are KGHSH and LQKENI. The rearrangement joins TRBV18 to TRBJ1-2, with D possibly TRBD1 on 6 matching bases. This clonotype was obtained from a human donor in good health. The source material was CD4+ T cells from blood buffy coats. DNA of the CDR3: TGTGCCAGCTCACCACCGACAGGCGTCTATGGCTACACCTTC. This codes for CASSPPTGVYGYTF.